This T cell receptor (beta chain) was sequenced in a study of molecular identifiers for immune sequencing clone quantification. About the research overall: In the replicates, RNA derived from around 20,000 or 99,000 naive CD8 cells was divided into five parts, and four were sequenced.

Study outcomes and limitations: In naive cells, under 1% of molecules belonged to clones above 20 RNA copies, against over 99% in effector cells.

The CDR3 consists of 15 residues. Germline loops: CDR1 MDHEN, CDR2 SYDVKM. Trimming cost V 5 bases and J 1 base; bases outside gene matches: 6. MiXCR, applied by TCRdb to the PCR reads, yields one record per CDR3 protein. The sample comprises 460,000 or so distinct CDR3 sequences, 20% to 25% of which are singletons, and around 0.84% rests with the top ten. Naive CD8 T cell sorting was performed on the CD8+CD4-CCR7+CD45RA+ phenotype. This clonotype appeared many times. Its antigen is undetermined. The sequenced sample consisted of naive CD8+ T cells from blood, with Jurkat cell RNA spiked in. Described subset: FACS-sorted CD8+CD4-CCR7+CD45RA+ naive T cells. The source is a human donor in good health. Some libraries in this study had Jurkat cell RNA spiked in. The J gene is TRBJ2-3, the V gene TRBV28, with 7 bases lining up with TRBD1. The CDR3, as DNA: TGTGCCAGCAGTCAAGGGACAGTCCGCACAGATACGCAGTATTTT. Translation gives CASSQGTVRTDTQYF.